Listed below are T cell receptor beta chains from one sample, sequenced in a study of shared clonotypes between healthy human individuals. Assay used: immunoSEQ multiplex PCR; TCRdb lists only in-frame clones, some missing. Of some 1,100,000 clones in the sample, 78% were seen once. The sequenced sample was memory CD4+ T cells from PBMCs. These receptors were collected from a man in his late teens or twenties in good health. Some clones in this sample may be carry-over from other donors' samples. CDR3s include the opening cysteine and the closing phenylalanine or tryptophan. The D gene is left open where the match is weak. Only some rows state a clone size, as once, few, many or a class for expanded clones.

TRBV7-9,NA,16,TRBJ2-3,NA,CASSLGRTPSTDTQYF,TGTGCCAGCAGCTTAGGCCGGACCCCTAGCACAGATACGCAGTATTTT
TRBV30,NA,14,TRBJ2-4,NA,CAWSVSGGKNIQYF,TGTGCCTGGAGTGTAAGTGGGGGCAAAAACATTCAGTACTTC
TRBV7-2,NA,14,TRBJ2-2,NA,CASSPQTGGGELFF,TGTGCCAGCAGCCCACAGACAGGAGGAGGGGAGCTGTTTTTT
TRBV5-1,NA,14,TRBJ2-7,NA,CASSLVRGSYEQYF,TGCGCCAGCAGCTTGGTCCGGGGCAGCTACGAGCAGTACTTC
TRBV10-3,NA,15,TRBJ1-2,NA,CAISEEYRANYGYTF,TGTGCCATCAGCGAGGAATACAGGGCTAACTATGGCTACACCTTC
TRBV9,NA,16,TRBJ2-3,NA,CASSPRPGGFTDTQYF,TGTGCCAGCAGCCCCCGGCCCGGGGGTTTTACAGATACGCAGTATTTT
TRBV5-1,TRBD1,14,TRBJ2-7,NA,CASSLDGTGNEQYF,TGCGCCAGCAGCTTGGACGGGACAGGGAACGAGCAGTACTTC
TRBV10-3,NA,12,TRBJ2-7,once,CAISEGLYEQYF,TGTGCCATCAGTGAGGGGCTTTACGAGCAGTACTTC
TRBV5-4,NA,16,TRBJ1-3,NA,CASAPTPLFSGNTIYF,TGTGCCAGCGCTCCGACACCCTTATTCTCTGGAAACACCATATATTTT
TRBV11-2,NA,14,TRBJ1-5,NA,CASSSGGSVTAQHF,TGTGCCAGCAGCTCGGGGGGGTCGGTAACGGCCCAGCATTTT
TRBV5-1,TRBD2,16,TRBJ2-7,NA,CASSSSWTSESYEQYF,TGCGCCAGCAGCTCCAGCTGGACTAGCGAGTCCTACGAGCAGTACTTC
TRBV5-1,TRBD1,14,TRBJ1-2,once,CASSPGQGNYGYTF,TGCGCCAGCTCACCGGGACAGGGAAACTATGGCTACACCTTC
TRBV9,TRBD1,17,TRBJ2-7,NA,CASSPGTGTPAYHEQYF,TGTGCCAGCAGCCCCGGGACAGGGACTCCTGCATACCACGAGCAGTACTTC
TRBV27,NA,14,TRBJ1-2,NA,CASSLGGQPYGYTF,TGTGCCAGCAGTTTAGGGGGGCAGCCCTATGGCTACACCTTC
TRBV7-2,TRBD2,15,TRBJ2-1,NA,CASSLDSGSYNEQFF,TGTGCCAGCAGCTTAGACAGCGGGAGTTACAATGAGCAGTTCTTC
TRBV28,NA,14,TRBJ1-2,NA,CASSLSQGRQGYTF,TGTGCCAGCAGTTTATCCCAGGGAAGGCAAGGCTACACCTTC
TRBV28,NA,11,TRBJ1-2,NA,CASIGVYGYTF,TGTGCCAGCATTGGGGTCTATGGCTACACCTTC
TRBV2,TRBD1,14,TRBJ2-7,few,CASSGGQGSYEQYF,TGTGCCAGCAGTGGGGGACAGGGTTCCTACGAGCAGTACTTC
TRBV6-4,TRBD2,19,TRBJ2-2,NA,CASTSLGGAKFGSTGELFF,TGTGCCAGCACCTCCCTCGGGGGGGCGAAGTTCGGGAGCACCGGGGAGCTGTTTTTT
TRBV11-2,NA,13,TRBJ2-7,NA,CASSEGRSYEQYF,TGTGCCAGCAGCGAGGGGCGCTCCTACGAGCAGTACTTC
TRBV4-1,TRBD1,15,TRBJ2-1,once,CASSEGTASYNEQFF,TGCGCCAGCAGCGAAGGGACAGCCTCCTACAATGAGCAGTTCTTC
TRBV5-1,NA,14,TRBJ2-2,NA,CASSPSTRTGELFF,TGCGCCAGCAGCCCGTCTACGAGAACCGGGGAGCTGTTTTTT
TRBV4-1,NA,13,TRBJ2-7,NA,CASSRDPTYEQYF,TGCGCCAGCAGCCGGGACCCGACCTACGAGCAGTACTTC
TRBV15,NA,16,TRBJ2-3,once,CATSRDVGASGDTQYF,TGTGCCACCAGCAGAGATGTCGGGGCCTCGGGAGATACGCAGTATTTT
TRBV28,TRBD1,14,TRBJ1-5,NA,CASSLGNRGSPQHF,TGTGCCAGCAGCCTTGGGAACAGGGGTAGCCCCCAGCATTTT
TRBV5-4,NA,14,TRBJ1-3,few,CASSLQGSGNTIYF,TGTGCCAGCAGCTTACAGGGTTCTGGAAACACCATATATTTT
TRBV19,NA,14,TRBJ2-3,NA,CASNAGRATDTQYF,TGTGCCAGTAACGCAGGGAGAGCAACAGATACGCAGTATTTT
TRBV19,NA,11,TRBJ1-5,NA,CASSQTGPQHF,TGTGCCAGTAGTCAAACCGGGCCCCAGCATTTT
TRBV30,TRBD2,19,TRBJ2-1,once,CAWTALAGSKGRSYNEQFF,TGTGCCTGGACCGCTCTAGCGGGCAGCAAGGGCCGCTCCTACAATGAGCAGTTCTTC